The present T cell receptor beta chain was sequenced within a study of blood T cell repertoires in COVID-19. Turning to the study itself: COVID-19 samples collected from the United States, Italy and Spain covered acute and convalescent phases. Sample material is recorded as cDNA or gDNA derived from T cells, B-cell-depleted T cells, or PBMCs.

How the authors handled the data: From reference gene primer amplification, estimates of nucleated cell counts were derived. Repertoires were generated with immunoSEQ multiplex PCR, while TCRdb's copy carries only in-frame clones and drops some. The V and J calls and clone size come from that table; D and trimming were worked out from the DNA. The table records a few hundred thousand clones, around 83% of them present only once. The material sequenced was peripheral blood. The origin of this receptor is a middle-aged woman who had recovered from COVID-19.

The CDR3 DNA reads as TGTGCCAGCAGTGAAGCCGACAATCAGCCCCAGCATTTT. This codes for CASSEADNQPQHF. The chain joins TRBV6-4 to TRBJ1-5; D is unclear. The V gene lost 3 bases and the J gene lost 3 bases, with 6 bases spanning the gap. This CDR3 spans 13 amino acids. In germline, CDR1 is MRHNA, CDR2 SNTAGT.